The 9 T cell receptor beta chains below were found in one sample sequenced in a study of CD8 T cells in Susac syndrome. Random hexamers primed reverse transcription of about 0.5 to 1 ug RNA. TCRdb processed the immunoSEQ multiplex PCR reads anew with MiXCR; each CDR3 protein has one entry. The data hold under 200,000 distinct CDR3 sequences, with 94% observed a single time. Sequencing used CD4+ T cells from PBMCs. Receptor source: a human donor with Susac syndrome.

This clonotype was counted once. CDR3 DNA: TGTGCCAGCAGTCCACAGGGGAACGGTCAGCCCCAGCATTTT. Translation gives CASSPQGNGQPQHF. The V and J genes are TRBV27 and TRBJ1-5, with 7 nucleotides matching TRBD1. The V gene's germline CDR1 is MNHEY and CDR2 SMNVEV (reference sequence). J lost 6 bases, V lost 5 bases, and 7 bases had no gene match. This CDR3 spans 14 amino acids.

This CDR3 reads CASSARDASDEQYF. The CDR3 DNA is TGTGCCAGCAGCGCCCGGGACGCCTCGGACGAGCAGTACTTC. The chain carries TRBV7-2 and TRBJ2-7, with D possibly called TRBD1 or TRBD2 (5 bases each). CDR3 length: 14 residues. Trimming removed 5 bases from V and 5 bases from J, with 16 bases in between. The germline V gene encodes CDR1 SGHTA and CDR2 FQGNSA.

This sequence joins TRBV24-1 and TRBJ2-3, with 8 bases aligning to TRBD1. Per germline, CDR1 KGHDR and CDR2 SFDVKD. CDR3 length: 15 residues. V lost 0 bases to trimming and J lost 5 bases; unmatched junction nucleotides: 3. The CDR3 region has the DNA TGTGCCACCAGTGATTTGGGGACAGGCCGAGATACGCAGTATTTT. Translating gives CATSDLGTGRDTQYF.

CDR3 in amino acids: CASPLAHNTEAFF. The CDR3 bases are TGTGCCAGCCCACTGGCACACAACACTGAAGCTTTCTTT. The V gene is TRBV2, the J gene TRBJ1-1; D remains unclear. The CDR3 extends over 13 amino acids. Trimming shortened V by 8 bases and J by 2 bases, and 12 bases separated the two germline ends. From germline, CDR1 is SNHLY and CDR2 FYNNEI.

The CDR3 spells CASSEDTFKNTGELFF. In DNA form, the CDR3 reads TGTGCCAGCAGTGAGGACACGTTTAAGAACACCGGGGAGCTGTTTTTT. The genes are TRBV6-4 and TRBJ2-2; perhaps TRBD1 as D (5 bases). The germline CDR1 and CDR2 sequences are MRHNA and SNTAGT. Trimming removed 3 bases at V and 1 base at J, with 12 bases between. The CDR3 totals 16 residues.

The V and J genes are TRBV29-1 and TRBJ2-2; D gene ambiguous. Between the trimmed V and J ends, which lost 4 bases and 5 bases, there was a span of 5 bases. Germline CDR1 SQVTM, CDR2 ANQGSEA. This CDR3 is built from 11 residues. In nucleotides, the CDR3 is TGCAGCGTTGGTGGGACCGGGGAGCTGTTTTTT. Amino acids: CSVGGTGELFF.

This sequence joins TRBV6-2 or TRBV6-3 and TRBJ2-6; D is ambiguous. This CDR3 region has 16 residues. V lost 5 bases to trimming and J lost 4 bases, with 15 bases between them. CDR1 is MNHEY, CDR2 SVGEGT, per germline. The DNA of the CDR3 is TGTGCCAGCAGTCACGATGGTAGGCCGGGGGCCAACGTCCTGACTTTC. Its protein is CASSHDGRPGANVLTF.

V usage is TRBV19 and J usage is TRBJ1-1; possibly TRBD1 for D (5 bases). The CDR3 contains 13 residues. Germline assignment: CDR1 LNHDA and CDR2 SQIVND (reference sequence). Deletions cut 3 bases from V and 10 bases from J, with 15 bases between. The CDR3 here is CASSIPGTGRAFF. In DNA form, the CDR3 reads TGTGCCAGTAGTATTCCGGGGACGGGGCGAGCTTTCTTT.

The chain is built from TRBV5-6 and TRBJ1-2; 10 nucleotides agree with TRBD1. Germline V CDR1 and CDR2: SGHDT, YYEEEE. V gave up 3 bases and J gave up 6 bases; unmatched junction bases: 5. This CDR3 spans 14 amino acids. CDR3 bases: TGTGCCAGCAGCTACCGGGACAGGGGCCATGGCTACACCTTC. Translation: CASSYRDRGHGYTF.